This TCR beta chain was obtained from a study of CD8 T cells in Susac syndrome. CD8+ and CD4+ T cells taken from blood had their TCR beta sequenced. Each multiple sclerosis control was a treatment-naive patient with relapsing-remitting disease that was either stable or active. Through negative isolation, CD4+ and CD8+ T cells were obtained, while TEMRA cells were enriched using FACS. Turning to this clonotype: At one end the junction does not follow the germline gene, possibly because of a read error.

CDR1 is SSHAT and CDR2 is FNYEAQ in the germline V gene (reference sequence). The CDR3 covers 15 residues. After extraction with the RNeasy kit, about 0.5 to 1 ug of the RNA was reverse transcribed using random hexamers. TCRdb ran MiXCR on the immunoSEQ multiplex PCR reads and lists one entry per CDR3 protein. Of about 290,000 distinct CDR3 sequences in the sample, approximately 89% are singletons; the top ten hold more than 0.15%. Sequencing was done on a sample of CD8+ T cells from PBMCs. This clonotype originated in a human donor with multiple sclerosis. V usage is TRBV7-7 and J usage is TRBJ2-1; the D call may be TRBD1 or TRBD2 (7 bases each). CDR3 sequence (DNA): TGTGCTAGCAGCCCCGACGGGGGGCTGACAGGGAAGCAGTTCTTC. As protein: CASSPDGGLTGKQFF.